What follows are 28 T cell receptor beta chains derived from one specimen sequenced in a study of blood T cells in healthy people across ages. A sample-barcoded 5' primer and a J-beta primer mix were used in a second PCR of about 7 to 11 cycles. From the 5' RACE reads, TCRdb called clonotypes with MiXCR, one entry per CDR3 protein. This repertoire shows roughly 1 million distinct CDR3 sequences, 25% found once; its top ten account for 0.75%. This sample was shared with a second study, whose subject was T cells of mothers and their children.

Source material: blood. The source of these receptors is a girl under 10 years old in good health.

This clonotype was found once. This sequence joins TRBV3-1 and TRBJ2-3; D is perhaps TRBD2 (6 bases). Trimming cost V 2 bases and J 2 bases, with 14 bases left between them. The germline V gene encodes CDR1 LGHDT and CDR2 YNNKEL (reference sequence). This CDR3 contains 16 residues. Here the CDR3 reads CASSQIRTTNTDTQYF. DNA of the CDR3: TGTGCCAGCAGCCAAATTAGGACTACCAACACAGATACGCAGTATTTT.

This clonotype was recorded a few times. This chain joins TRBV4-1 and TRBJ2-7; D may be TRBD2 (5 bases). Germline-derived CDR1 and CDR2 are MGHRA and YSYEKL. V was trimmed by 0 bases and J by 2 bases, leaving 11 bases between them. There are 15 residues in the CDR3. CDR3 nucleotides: TGCGCCAGCAGCCAAGAAAACGGGAACACCTACGAGCAGTACTTC. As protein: CASSQENGNTYEQYF.

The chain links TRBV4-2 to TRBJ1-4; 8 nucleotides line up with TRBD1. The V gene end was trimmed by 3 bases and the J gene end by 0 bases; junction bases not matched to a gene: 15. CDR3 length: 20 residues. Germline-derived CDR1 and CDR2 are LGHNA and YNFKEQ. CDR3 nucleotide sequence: TGTGCCAGCAGCCAGGCCTTGACAGGGGCGATATTTGCAACTAATGAAAAACTGTTTTTT. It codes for CASSQALTGAIFATNEKLFF.

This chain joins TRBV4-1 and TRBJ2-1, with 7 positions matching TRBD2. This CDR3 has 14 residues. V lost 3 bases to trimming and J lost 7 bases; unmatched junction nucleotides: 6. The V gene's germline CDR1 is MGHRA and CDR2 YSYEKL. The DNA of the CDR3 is TGCGCCAGCAGCCAGAGGGACTACGCGAATGAGCAGTTCTTC. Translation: CASSQRDYANEQFF.

The CDR3 region is CASSSMSISYEQYF. DNA of the CDR3: TGTGCCAGCAGTTCTATGAGTATCTCCTACGAGCAGTACTTC. V is TRBV28 and J is TRBJ2-5; D is unclear. The J call is in doubt because the DNA end fits TRBJ2-7 better. This CDR3 is built from 14 residues. Germline V gives CDR1 MDHEN, CDR2 SYDVKM.

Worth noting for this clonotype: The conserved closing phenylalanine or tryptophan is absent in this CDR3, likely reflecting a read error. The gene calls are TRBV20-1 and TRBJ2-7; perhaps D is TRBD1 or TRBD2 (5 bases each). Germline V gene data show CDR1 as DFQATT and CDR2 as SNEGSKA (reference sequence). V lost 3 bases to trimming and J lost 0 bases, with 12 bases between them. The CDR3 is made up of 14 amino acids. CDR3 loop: CSARRGVISYEQYL. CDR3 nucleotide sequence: TGCAGTGCTAGGAGAGGGGTTATCTCCTACGAGCAGTACCTC.

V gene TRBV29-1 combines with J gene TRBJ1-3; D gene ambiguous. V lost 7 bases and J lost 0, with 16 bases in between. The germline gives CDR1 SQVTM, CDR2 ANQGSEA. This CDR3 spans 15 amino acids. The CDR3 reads CSADKPSPSGNTIYF. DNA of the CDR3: TGCAGCGCCGACAAACCCAGCCCCTCTGGAAACACCATATATTTT.

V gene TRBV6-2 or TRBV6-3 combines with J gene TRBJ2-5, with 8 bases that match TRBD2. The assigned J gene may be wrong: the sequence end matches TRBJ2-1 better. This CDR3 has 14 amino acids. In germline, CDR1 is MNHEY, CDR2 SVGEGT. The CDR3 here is CASTGGGTYNEQFF. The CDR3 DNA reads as TGTGCCAGCACCGGCGGGGGGACCTACAATGAGCAGTTCTTC.

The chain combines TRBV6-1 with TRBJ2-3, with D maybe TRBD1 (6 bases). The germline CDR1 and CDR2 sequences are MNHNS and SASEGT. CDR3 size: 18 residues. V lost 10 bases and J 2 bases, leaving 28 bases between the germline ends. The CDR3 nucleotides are TGTGCCATTCACCGGACAGTGACTTCCCGGTCCTACACAGATACGCAGTATTTT. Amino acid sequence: CAIHRTVTSRSYTDTQYF.

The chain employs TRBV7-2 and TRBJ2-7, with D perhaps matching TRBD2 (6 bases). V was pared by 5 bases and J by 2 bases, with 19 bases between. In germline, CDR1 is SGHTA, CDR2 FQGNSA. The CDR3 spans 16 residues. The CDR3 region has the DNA TGTGCCAGCAGCCCCCCGGGAGAGGCCCCACCCTACGAGCAGTACTTC. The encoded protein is CASSPPGEAPPYEQYF.

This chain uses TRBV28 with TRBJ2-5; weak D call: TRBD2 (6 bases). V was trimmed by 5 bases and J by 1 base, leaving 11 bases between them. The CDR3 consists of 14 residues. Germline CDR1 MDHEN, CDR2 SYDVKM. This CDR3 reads CASSRLTSQETQYF. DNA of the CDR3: TGTGCCAGCAGTCGGTTGACTAGCCAAGAGACCCAGTACTTC.

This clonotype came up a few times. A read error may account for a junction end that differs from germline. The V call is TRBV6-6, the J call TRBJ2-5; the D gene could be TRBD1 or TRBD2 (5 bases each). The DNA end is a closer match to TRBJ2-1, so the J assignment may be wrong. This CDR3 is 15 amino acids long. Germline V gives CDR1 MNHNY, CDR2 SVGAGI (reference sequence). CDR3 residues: CASSYLGTVENEQFF. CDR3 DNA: TGTGCCAGCAGCTACTTAGGGACGGTGGAAAATGAGCAGTTCTTC.

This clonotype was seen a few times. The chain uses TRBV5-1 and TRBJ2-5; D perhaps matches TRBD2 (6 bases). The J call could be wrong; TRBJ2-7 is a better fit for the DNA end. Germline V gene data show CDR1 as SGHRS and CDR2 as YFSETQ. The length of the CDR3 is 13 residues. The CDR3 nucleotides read TGCGCCAGCAGCTGGGGGACTTACTACGAGCAGTACTTC. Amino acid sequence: CASSWGTYYEQYF.

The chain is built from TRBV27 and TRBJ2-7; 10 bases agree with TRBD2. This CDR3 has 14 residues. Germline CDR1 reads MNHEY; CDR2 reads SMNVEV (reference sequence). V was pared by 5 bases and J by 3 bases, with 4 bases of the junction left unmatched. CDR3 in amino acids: CASSRVAGGYEQYF. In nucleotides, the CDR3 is TGTGCCAGCAGTAGAGTAGCGGGGGGCTACGAGCAGTACTTC.

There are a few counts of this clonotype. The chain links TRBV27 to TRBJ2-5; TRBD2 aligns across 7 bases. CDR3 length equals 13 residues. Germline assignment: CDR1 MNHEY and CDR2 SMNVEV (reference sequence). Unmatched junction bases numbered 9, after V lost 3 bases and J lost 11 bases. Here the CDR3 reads CASSFMGGTEQYF. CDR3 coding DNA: TGTGCCAGCAGTTTCATGGGAGGGACTGAGCAGTACTTC.

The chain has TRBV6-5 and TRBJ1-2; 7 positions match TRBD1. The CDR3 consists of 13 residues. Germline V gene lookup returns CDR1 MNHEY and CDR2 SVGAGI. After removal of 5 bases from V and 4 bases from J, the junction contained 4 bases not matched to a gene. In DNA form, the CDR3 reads TGTGCCAGCAGTCAGGGGGTGGCCTATGGCTACACCTTC. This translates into CASSQGVAYGYTF.

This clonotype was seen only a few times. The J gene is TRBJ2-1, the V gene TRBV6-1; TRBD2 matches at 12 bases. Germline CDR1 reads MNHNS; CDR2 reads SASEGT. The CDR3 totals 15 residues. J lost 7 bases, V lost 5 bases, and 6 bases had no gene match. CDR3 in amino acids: CASSPLAGGRNEQFF. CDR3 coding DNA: TGTGCCAGCAGTCCCCTAGCGGGGGGGCGGAATGAGCAGTTCTTC.

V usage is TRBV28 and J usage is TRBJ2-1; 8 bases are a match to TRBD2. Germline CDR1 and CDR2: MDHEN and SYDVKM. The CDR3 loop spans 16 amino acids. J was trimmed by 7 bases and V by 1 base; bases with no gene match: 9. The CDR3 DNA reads TGTGCCAGCAGTTTATTCGGAGCGGGAGTGTATAATGAGCAGTTCTTC. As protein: CASSLFGAGVYNEQFF.

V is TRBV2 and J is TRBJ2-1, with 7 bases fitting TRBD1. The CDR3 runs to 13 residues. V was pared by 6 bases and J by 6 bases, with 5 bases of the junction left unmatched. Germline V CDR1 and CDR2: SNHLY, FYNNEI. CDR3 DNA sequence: TGTGCCAGCAGGTTGGACAGGCTCAATGAGCAGTTCTTC. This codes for CASRLDRLNEQFF.

Here the CDR3 reads CASSSDWGGSSYEQYF. The DNA for the CDR3 is TGTGCCAGCAGTTCCGATTGGGGGGGGTCCTCCTACGAGCAGTACTTC. The chain recombines TRBV12-3 or TRBV12-4 with TRBJ2-7; 7 bases are shared with TRBD2. CDR3 length: 16 residues. J gave up 0 bases and V 4 bases, and 9 bases lay outside the gene matches.

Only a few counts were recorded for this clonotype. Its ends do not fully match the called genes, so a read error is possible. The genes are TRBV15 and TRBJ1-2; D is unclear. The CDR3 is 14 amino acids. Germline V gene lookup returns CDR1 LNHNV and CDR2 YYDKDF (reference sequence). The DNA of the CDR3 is TGTGCCACCAGCAGAGACATAACAGTCTATGACTACACCTTC. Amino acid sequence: CATSRDITVYDYTF.

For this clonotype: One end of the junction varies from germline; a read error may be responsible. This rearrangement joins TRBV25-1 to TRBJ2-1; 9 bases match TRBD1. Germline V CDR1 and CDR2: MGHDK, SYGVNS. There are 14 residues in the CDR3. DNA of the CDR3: TGTGCCAGTAGTGAGATACAGGGGGCGCCTGAGCAGTTCTTC. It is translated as CASSEIQGAPEQFF.

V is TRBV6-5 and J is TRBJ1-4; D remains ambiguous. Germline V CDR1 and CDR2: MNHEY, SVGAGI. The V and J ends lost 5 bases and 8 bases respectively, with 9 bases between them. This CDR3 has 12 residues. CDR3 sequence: CASSAKGEKLFF. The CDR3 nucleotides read TGTGCCAGCAGTGCCAAGGGAGAAAAACTGTTTTTT.

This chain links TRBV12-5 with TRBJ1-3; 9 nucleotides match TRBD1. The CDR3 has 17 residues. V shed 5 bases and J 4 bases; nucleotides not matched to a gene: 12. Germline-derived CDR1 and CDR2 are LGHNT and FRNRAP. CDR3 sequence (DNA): TGTGCTAGTGGTCCGCTGAGGGACAGGGTCGCCGGAAACACCATATATTTT. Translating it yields CASGPLRDRVAGNTIYF.

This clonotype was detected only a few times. CDR3 nucleotides: TGCAGCGTTGGAGGGCAGGGAGTCGGAGAGACCCAGTACTTC. Its translation: CSVGGQGVGETQYF. V usage is TRBV29-1 and J usage is TRBJ2-5; D is tentatively TRBD1 or TRBD2 (5 bases each). Germline lookup yields CDR1 SQVTM and CDR2 ANQGSEA. This CDR3 has 14 amino acids. Trimming removed 4 bases from V and 4 bases from J, with 16 bases in between. The whole variable domain, remainder taken from reference TRBV29-1 and TRBJ2-5, is SAVISQKPSRDICQRGTSLTIQCQVDSQVTMMFWYRQQPGQSLTLIATANQGSEATYESGFVIDKFPISRPNLTFSTLTVSNMSPEDSSIYLCSVGGQGVGETQYFGPGTRLLVL.

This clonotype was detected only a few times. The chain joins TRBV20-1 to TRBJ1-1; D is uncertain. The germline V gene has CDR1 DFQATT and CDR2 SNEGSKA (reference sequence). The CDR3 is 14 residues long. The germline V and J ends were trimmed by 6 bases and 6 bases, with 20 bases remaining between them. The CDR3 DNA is TGCAGTGCGAGTTGGGGAACCCAAAATTCTGAAGCTTTCTTT. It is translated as CSASWGTQNSEAFF.

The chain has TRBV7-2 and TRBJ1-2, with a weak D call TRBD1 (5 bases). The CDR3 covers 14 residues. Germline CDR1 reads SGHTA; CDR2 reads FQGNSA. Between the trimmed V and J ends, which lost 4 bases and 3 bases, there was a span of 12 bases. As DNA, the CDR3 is TGTGCCAGCAGCTCAACGGGACTACACTATGGCTACACCTTC. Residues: CASSSTGLHYGYTF.

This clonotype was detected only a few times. CDR3 sequence: CASSWRVVVYNEQFF. The DNA for the CDR3 is TGTGCCAGCAGCTGGAGGGTGGTGGTTTACAATGAGCAGTTCTTC. The V and J genes are TRBV5-6 and TRBJ2-1; a weak D match, TRBD2 (6 bases). CDR3 length equals 15 residues. Germline CDR1 is SGHDT and CDR2 is YYEEEE. Trimming left V 3 bases short and J 4 bases short, with 14 bases between.